This paragraph covers one T cell receptor beta chain sequence. These data are taken from a study of blood T cell repertoires in COVID-19. Study context: Sites in the United States, Italy and Spain provided acute and convalescent COVID-19 samples.

As originally analysed: How many nucleated cells were present was estimated from reference gene primer amplification. Data came from immunoSEQ multiplex PCR; TCRdb stores just in-frame clones and leaves some out. D and trimming were read from the DNA, whereas the V and J calls and clone size are those reported in that table. This table has 200,000 to 300,000 clones, about 85% appearing once. Trimming took 3 bases from V and 0 from J; bases not matched to a gene: 11. Germline loops: CDR1 ENHRY, CDR2 SYGVKD. This CDR3 has 19 amino acids. The TCR comes from a man younger than 40 who had recovered from COVID-19. V and J are TRBV10-3 and TRBJ2-1; TRBD2 agrees at 10 bases. The sample comprised peripheral blood. CDR3 amino acids: CAISDKNSGGLSSYNEQFF. CDR3 in DNA: TGTGCCATCAGTGATAAAAATAGCGGGGGGCTAAGCTCCTACAATGAGCAGTTCTTC.